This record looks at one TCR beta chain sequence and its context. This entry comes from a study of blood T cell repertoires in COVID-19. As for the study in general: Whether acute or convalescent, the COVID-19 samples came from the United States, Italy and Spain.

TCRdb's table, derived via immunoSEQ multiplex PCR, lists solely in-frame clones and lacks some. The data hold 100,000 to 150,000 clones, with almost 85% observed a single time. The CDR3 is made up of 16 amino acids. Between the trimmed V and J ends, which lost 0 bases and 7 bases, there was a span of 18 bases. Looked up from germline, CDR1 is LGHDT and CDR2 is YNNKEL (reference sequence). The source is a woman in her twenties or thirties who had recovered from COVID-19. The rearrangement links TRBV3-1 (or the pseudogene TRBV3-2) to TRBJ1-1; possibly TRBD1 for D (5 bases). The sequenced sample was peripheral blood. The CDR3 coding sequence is TGTGCCAGCAGCCAAGAAGGAGGAGGGGTAGAGGGTGAAGCTTTCTTT. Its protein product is CASSQEGGGVEGEAFF.